Each of the 29 T cell receptor beta chains below was sequenced from the same sample in a study of cytomegalovirus exposure and HLA in healthy donors. Clones were sequenced by immunoSEQ multiplex PCR, and TCRdb holds only the in-frame ones, with some missing. The sample has under 250,000 clones, over 75% seen once. The source material was PBMCs. These receptor sequences come from a man younger than 35 in good health and CMV-seropositive.

This clone was recorded only once. The gene calls are TRBV7-2 and TRBJ2-2, with a tentative D call TRBD1 (5 bases). The CDR3 extends over 16 amino acids. With 2 bases removed from V and 4 bases from J, the gap between germline ends came to 14 bases. Germline CDR1 reads SGHTA; CDR2 reads FQGNSA. CDR3 region: CASSLFGATVTGELFF. The CDR3 DNA sequence: TGTGCCAGCAGCTTATTTGGGGCCACGGTCACCGGGGAGCTGTTTTTT. Drawing the rest from reference TRBV7-2 and TRBJ2-2, the complete variable domain is GAGVSQSPSNKVTEKGKDVELRCDPISGHTALYWYRQSLGQGLEFLIYFQGNSAPDKSGLPSDRFSAERTGGSVSTLTIQRTQQEDSAVYLCASSLFGATVTGELFFGEGSRLTVL.

The rearrangement uses TRBV2 and TRBJ2-1; TRBD1 is a possible D gene (5 bases). CDR3 length equals 15 residues. Germline V gene lookup returns CDR1 SNHLY and CDR2 FYNNEI. V shed 2 bases and J shed 3 bases, with 11 bases lying between them. CDR3 nucleotide sequence: TGTGCCAGCAGTGAAATGGGGCCTGTCTACAATGAGCAGTTCTTC. This gives the protein CASSEMGPVYNEQFF.

This chain uses TRBV4-3 with TRBJ2-1, with a weak D call TRBD1 (7 bases). This CDR3 has 16 residues. V was trimmed by 0 bases and J by 3 bases, leaving 12 bases between them. Germline V CDR1 and CDR2: LGHNA, YSLEER. The CDR3 sequence is CASSQEAGGFYNEQFF. DNA of the CDR3: TGCGCCAGCAGCCAAGAAGCAGGGGGGTTCTACAATGAGCAGTTCTTC.

The genes are TRBV6-5 and TRBJ1-5; 7 bases agree with TRBD1. J was trimmed by 10 bases and V by 4 bases; bases with no gene match: 7. Germline CDR1 MNHEY, CDR2 SVGAGI. CDR3 length equals 13 residues. For the CDR3, the DNA is TGTGCCAGCAGTTCCGGTTTAGGGGGCCCCCAGCATTTT. The encoded protein is CASSSGLGGPQHF.

This sequence joins TRBV28 and TRBJ1-4; D might be TRBD1 (6 bases). CDR3 length equals 15 residues. Trimming left V 8 bases short and J 0 bases short, with 13 bases between. Per the germline V gene, CDR1 is MDHEN and CDR2 is SYDVKM. DNA for the CDR3: TGTGCCAGCGCACAGGGCTTATCAACTAATGAAAAACTGTTTTTT. As protein: CASAQGLSTNEKLFF. The full variable domain, with the rest looked up from reference TRBV28 and TRBJ1-4, is DVKVTQSSRYLVKRTGEKVFLECVQDMDHENMFWYRQDPGLGLRLIYFSYDVKMKEKGDIPEGYSVSREKKERFSLILESASTNQTSMYLCASAQGLSTNEKLFFGSGTQLSVL.

The CDR3 reads CASSQEGTSEERWNEQFF. The CDR3 bases are TGCGCCAGCAGCCAAGAGGGGACTAGCGAAGAGAGATGGAATGAGCAGTTCTTC. The chain has TRBV4-1 and TRBJ2-1; 10 bases are a match to TRBD2. The CDR3 runs to 18 residues. V dropped 0 bases and J dropped 7; count of bases not matched to a gene: 12. Germline V CDR1 and CDR2: MGHRA, YSYEKL.

The J gene is TRBJ2-1, the V gene TRBV11-3, with TRBD2 identical over 14 bases. Germline V gene sequence: CDR1 SGHNT, CDR2 YENEEA. The CDR3 is 15 amino acids. J gave up 8 bases and V 5 bases, and 5 bases lay outside the gene matches. CDR3 nucleotides: TGTGCCAGCAGCCCGCCGGGACTAGCGGGAGATGAGCAGTTCTTC. Its translation: CASSPPGLAGDEQFF.

V usage is TRBV27 and J usage is TRBJ2-7; D might be TRBD1 (6 bases). V lost 5 bases, J lost 0 bases, and 14 bases lay in between. Germline loops: CDR1 MNHEY, CDR2 SMNVEV (reference sequence). The CDR3 extends over 15 amino acids. CDR3 in amino acids: CASSPGTTGSYEQYF. The DNA for the CDR3 is TGTGCCAGCAGTCCCGGGACAACGGGCTCCTACGAGCAGTACTTC.

V and J are TRBV9 and TRBJ2-7; 10 bases are shared with TRBD2. The length of the CDR3 is 15 residues. Trimming cost V 2 bases and J 5 bases; bases outside gene matches: 7. The germline V gene has CDR1 SGDLS and CDR2 YYNGEE. CDR3 DNA sequence: TGTGCCAGCAGCGTCCTCGGGACTAGCGTTGACGAGCAGTACTTC. This sequence encodes CASSVLGTSVDEQYF.

This rearrangement joins TRBV18 to TRBJ1-5; D unclear. In germline, CDR1 is KGHSH, CDR2 LQKENI. V shed 6 bases and J shed 4 bases, with 13 bases lying between them. The CDR3 runs to 14 residues. The CDR3 bases are TGTGCCAGCTCGAAGGGTGGAGGTAATCAGCCCCAGCATTTT. This translates into CASSKGGGNQPQHF. Together with reference TRBV18 and TRBJ1-5, the CDR3 gives the full variable domain: NAGVMQNPRHLVRRRGQEARLRCSPMKGHSHVYWYRQLPEEGLKFMVYLQKENIIDESGMPKERFSAEFPKEGPSILRIQQVVRGDSAAYFCASSKGGGNQPQHFGDGTRLSIL.

The chain employs TRBV15 and TRBJ1-5, with D maybe TRBD1 (5 bases). The CDR3 runs 15 residues. Trimming shortened V by 3 bases and J by 0 bases, and 9 bases separated the two germline ends. CDR1 and CDR2 from the germline V gene are LNHNV and YYDKDF (reference sequence). For the CDR3, the DNA is TGTGCCACCAGCAGTAGACAGTATAGCAATCAGCCCCAGCATTTT. Translation: CATSSRQYSNQPQHF.

The J gene is TRBJ2-7, the V gene TRBV29-1, with D tentatively TRBD1 (5 bases). V lost 6 bases and J lost 4, with 16 bases in between. This CDR3 spans 13 amino acids. Germline V gene sequence: CDR1 SQVTM, CDR2 ANQGSEA. CDR3 sequence: CSVRRTSDYEQYF. Here the CDR3 DNA reads TGCAGCGTACGTAGGACATCCGATTACGAGCAGTACTTC.

This chain connects TRBV5-1 to TRBJ2-7; TRBD2 agrees at 7 bases. The CDR3 covers 16 residues. After removal of 3 bases from V and 1 base from J, the junction contained 10 bases not matched to a gene. The germline V gene encodes CDR1 SGHRS and CDR2 YFSETQ. CDR3 protein: CASSYLELAVSYEQYF. As DNA, the CDR3 is TGCGCCAGCAGCTACCTAGAGCTAGCGGTTTCCTACGAGCAGTACTTC.

The chain's CDR3 is CASIPGGLNTEAFF. The CDR3 bases are TGTGCCAGCATCCCTGGCGGATTGAACACTGAAGCTTTCTTT. This chain links TRBV7-7 with TRBJ1-1; D unresolved. V gave up 7 bases and J gave up 0 bases, with 12 bases separating them. The V gene's germline CDR1 is SSHAT and CDR2 FNYEAQ (reference sequence). The CDR3 is 14 residues long.

V gene TRBV18 combines with J gene TRBJ1-1; perhaps TRBD1 as D (6 bases). In germline, CDR1 is KGHSH, CDR2 LQKENI. The CDR3 runs 15 residues. V was cut by 3 bases and J by 4 bases, with 15 bases left in between. CDR3 nucleotides: TGTGCCAGCTCACCTCAGGGGATAGAAGGCACTGAAGCTTTCTTT. It yields the protein CASSPQGIEGTEAFF.

This clone was observed a few times. The chain couples TRBV9 to TRBJ1-2, with D perhaps matching TRBD1 (5 bases). Germline loops: CDR1 SGDLS, CDR2 YYNGEE. CDR3 length: 15 residues. V gave up 7 bases and J gave up 4 bases, with 20 bases separating them. The CDR3 nucleotides read TGTGCCAGCGCCCCGACTGGGGCCCAAGGCTATGGCTACACCTTC. This gives the protein CASAPTGAQGYGYTF.

The rearrangement links TRBV4-3 to TRBJ2-7, with 8 bases aligning to TRBD2. The CDR3 is 15 amino acids. V gave up 4 bases and J gave up 3 bases; unmatched junction bases: 8. Germline lookup yields CDR1 LGHNA and CDR2 YSLEER. The CDR3 sequence is CASSRLAGPNYEQYF. The CDR3, as DNA: TGCGCCAGCAGCCGGTTAGCGGGACCTAACTACGAGCAGTACTTC.

The V call is TRBV11-1, the J call TRBJ2-1; D might be TRBD2 (6 bases). CDR3 length: 13 residues. Germline CDR1 SGHAT, CDR2 FQDESV (reference sequence). Trimming removed 8 bases at V and 5 bases at J, with 13 bases between. This chain's CDR3 is CASRGILDNEQFF. CDR3 DNA sequence: TGTGCCAGCCGGGGGATCTTAGACAATGAGCAGTTCTTC.

V is TRBV5-1 and J is TRBJ2-1; TRBD2 agrees at 10 bases. Germline CDR1 is SGHRS and CDR2 is YFSETQ. The CDR3 runs 18 residues. V dropped 4 bases and J dropped 3; count of bases not matched to a gene: 13. CDR3 region: CASSQSLAGGRIYNEQFF. The CDR3 bases are TGCGCCAGCAGCCAGAGCTTAGCGGGAGGCCGGATCTACAATGAGCAGTTCTTC.

The J gene is TRBJ2-1, the V gene TRBV2; 7 bases agree with TRBD2. The ends lost 5 bases at V and 15 bases at J; junction bases unmatched: 19. The CDR3 extends over 15 amino acids. CDR1 SNHLY and CDR2 FYNNEI come from the germline V gene. In DNA form, the CDR3 reads TGTGCCAGCAGTCTCCAATCTAGCGGCATACAATTTGGGTTCTTC. Protein: CASSLQSSGIQFGFF.

The V gene is TRBV28, the J gene TRBJ1-4; 7 nucleotides match TRBD1. V shed 8 bases and J 8 bases; nucleotides not matched to a gene: 5. The length of the CDR3 is 12 residues. Germline CDR1 reads MDHEN; CDR2 reads SYDVKM. The CDR3 protein is CASVQGGEKLFF. DNA for the CDR3: TGTGCCAGCGTCCAGGGGGGAGAAAAACTGTTTTTT.

The chain is built from TRBV18 and TRBJ1-1, with TRBD1 as a possible D gene (5 bases). This CDR3 contains 13 residues. V lost 2 bases and J lost 6, with 10 bases in between. Looked up from germline, CDR1 is KGHSH and CDR2 is LQKENI. As DNA, the CDR3 is TGTGCCAGCTCACCAGTACTAGGGGCTGAAGCTTTCTTT. This codes for CASSPVLGAEAFF.

The V gene is TRBV30, the J gene TRBJ1-5; TRBD1 matches 7 bases. The CDR3 runs 12 residues. CDR1 and CDR2 (germline): GTSNPN, SVGIG (reference sequence). Trimming removed 8 bases from V and 7 bases from J; junction bases left unmatched: 8. CDR3 region: CAAKTGNQPQHF. The CDR3 coding sequence is TGTGCCGCCAAGACAGGGAACCAGCCCCAGCATTTT.

The chain links TRBV6-5 to TRBJ1-2, with 8 bases fitting TRBD1. CDR1 and CDR2 (germline): MNHEY, SVGAGI. The CDR3 covers 14 residues. Germline trimming cut 3 bases from V and 7 bases from J; bases unmatched to any gene: 7. The CDR3 region has the DNA TGTGCCAGCAGTTATTTGGGACAGGAAAGTGGCTACACCTTC. Encoded protein: CASSYLGQESGYTF.

The chain recombines TRBV28 with TRBJ1-5; 9 bases are a match to TRBD1. The junction had 8 bases not matched to a gene; V was cut back by 10 bases and J by 4 bases. CDR3 length: 14 amino acids. Germline V gene lookup returns CDR1 MDHEN and CDR2 SYDVKM. The CDR3 coding sequence is TGTGCCACCCGGGGGGGACAGGGAAATCAGCCCCAGCATTTT. Its protein is CATRGGQGNQPQHF.

The chain combines TRBV5-1 with TRBJ2-7, with TRBD1 matching over 7 bases. The germline V gene has CDR1 SGHRS and CDR2 YFSETQ. CDR3 length: 14 amino acids. The junction had 6 bases not matched to a gene; V was cut back by 4 bases and J by 2 bases. CDR3 sequence: CASSHRGRTYEQYF. CDR3 nucleotide sequence: TGCGCCAGCAGCCACAGGGGCCGAACCTACGAGCAGTACTTC.

The genes are TRBV19 and TRBJ2-3, with D uncertain. CDR3 length equals 15 residues. CDR1 and CDR2 from the germline V gene are LNHDA and SQIVND (reference sequence). V was trimmed by 7 bases and J by 3 bases, leaving 17 bases between them. The CDR3 is CASNAQVFPTDTQYF. CDR3 sequence (DNA): TGTGCCAGTAATGCGCAGGTCTTCCCGACAGATACGCAGTATTTT.

This clone was seen just once. The gene calls are TRBV7-8 and TRBJ1-2; D is perhaps TRBD1 (6 bases). V lost 5 bases and J 7 bases, leaving 20 bases between the germline ends. There are 15 residues in the CDR3. Germline CDR1 and CDR2: SGHVS and FQNEAQ. The CDR3 nucleotides read TGTGCCAGCAGCAGCCTCGTAGGGGGGGCTGGTGGCTACACCTTC. This translates into CASSSLVGGAGGYTF.

This chain uses TRBV6-5 with TRBJ2-1, with TRBD2 identical over 11 bases. The CDR3 spans 16 residues. The J segment lost 0 bases and the V segment lost 4 bases, leaving 2 bases of the junction unmatched. Germline assignment: CDR1 MNHEY and CDR2 SVGAGI. The CDR3 reads CASSFTSGSSYNEQFF. In DNA form, the CDR3 reads TGTGCCAGCAGTTTTACTAGCGGGAGCTCCTACAATGAGCAGTTCTTC.